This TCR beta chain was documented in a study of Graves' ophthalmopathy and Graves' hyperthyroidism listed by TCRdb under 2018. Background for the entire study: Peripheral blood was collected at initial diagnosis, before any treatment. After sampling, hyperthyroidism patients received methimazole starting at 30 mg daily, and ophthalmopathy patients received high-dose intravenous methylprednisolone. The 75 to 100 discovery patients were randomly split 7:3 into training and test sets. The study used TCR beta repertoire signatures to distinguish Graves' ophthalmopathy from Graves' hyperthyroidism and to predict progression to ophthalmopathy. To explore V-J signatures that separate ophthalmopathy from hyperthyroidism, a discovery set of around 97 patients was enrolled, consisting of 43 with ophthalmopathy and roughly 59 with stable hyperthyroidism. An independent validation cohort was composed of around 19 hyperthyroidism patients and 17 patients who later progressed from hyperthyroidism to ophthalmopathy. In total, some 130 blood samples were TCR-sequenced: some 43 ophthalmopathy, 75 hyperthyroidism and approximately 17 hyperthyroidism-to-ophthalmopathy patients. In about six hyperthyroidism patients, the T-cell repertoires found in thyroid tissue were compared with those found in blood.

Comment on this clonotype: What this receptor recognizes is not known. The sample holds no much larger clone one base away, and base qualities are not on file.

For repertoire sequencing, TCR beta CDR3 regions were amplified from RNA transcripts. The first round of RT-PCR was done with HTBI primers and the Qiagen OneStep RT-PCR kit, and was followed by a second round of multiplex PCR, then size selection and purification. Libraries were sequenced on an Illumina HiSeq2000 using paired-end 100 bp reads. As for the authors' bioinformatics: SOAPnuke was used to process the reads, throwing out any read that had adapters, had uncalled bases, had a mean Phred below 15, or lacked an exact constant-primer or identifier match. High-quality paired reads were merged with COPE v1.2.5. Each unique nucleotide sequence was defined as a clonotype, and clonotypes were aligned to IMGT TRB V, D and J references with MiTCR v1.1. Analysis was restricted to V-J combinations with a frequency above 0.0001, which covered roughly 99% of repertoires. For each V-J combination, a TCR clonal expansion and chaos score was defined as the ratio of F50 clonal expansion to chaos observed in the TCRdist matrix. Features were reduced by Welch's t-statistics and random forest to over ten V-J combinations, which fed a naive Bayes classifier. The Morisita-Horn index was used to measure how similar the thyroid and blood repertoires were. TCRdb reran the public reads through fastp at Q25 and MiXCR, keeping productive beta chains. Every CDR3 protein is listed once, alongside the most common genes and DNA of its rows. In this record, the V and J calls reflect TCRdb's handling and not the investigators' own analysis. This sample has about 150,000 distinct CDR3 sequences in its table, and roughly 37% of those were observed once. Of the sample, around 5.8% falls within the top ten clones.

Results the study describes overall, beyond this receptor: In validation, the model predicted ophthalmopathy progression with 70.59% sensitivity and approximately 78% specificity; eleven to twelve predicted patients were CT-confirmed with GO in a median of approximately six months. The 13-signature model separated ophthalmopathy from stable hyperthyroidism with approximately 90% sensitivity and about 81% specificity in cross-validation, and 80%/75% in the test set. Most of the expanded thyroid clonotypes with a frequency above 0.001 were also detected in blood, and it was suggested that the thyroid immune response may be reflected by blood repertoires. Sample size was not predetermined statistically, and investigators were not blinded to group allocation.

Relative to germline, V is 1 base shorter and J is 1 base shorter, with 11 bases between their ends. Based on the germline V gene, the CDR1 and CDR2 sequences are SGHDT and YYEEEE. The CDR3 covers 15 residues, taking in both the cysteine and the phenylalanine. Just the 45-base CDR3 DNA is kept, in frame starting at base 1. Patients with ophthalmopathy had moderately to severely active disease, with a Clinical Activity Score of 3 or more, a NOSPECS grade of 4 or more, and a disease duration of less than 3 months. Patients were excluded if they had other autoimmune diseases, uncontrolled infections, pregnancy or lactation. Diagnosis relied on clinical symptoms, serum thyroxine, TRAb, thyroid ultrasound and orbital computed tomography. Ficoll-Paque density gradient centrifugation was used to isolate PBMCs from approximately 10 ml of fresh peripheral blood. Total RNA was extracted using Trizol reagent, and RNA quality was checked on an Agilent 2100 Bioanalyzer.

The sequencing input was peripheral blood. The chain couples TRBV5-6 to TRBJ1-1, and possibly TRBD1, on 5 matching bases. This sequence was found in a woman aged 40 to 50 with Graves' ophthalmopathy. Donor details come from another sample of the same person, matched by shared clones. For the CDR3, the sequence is CASSLNGGSNTEAFF. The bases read TGTGCCAGCAGCTTGAATGGGGGGTCGAACACTGAAGCTTTCTTT. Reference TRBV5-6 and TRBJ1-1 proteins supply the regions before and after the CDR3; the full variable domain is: DAGVTQSPTHLIKTRGQQVTLRCSPKSGHDTVSWYQQALGQGPQFIFQYYEEEERQRGNFPDRFSGHQFPNYSSELNVNALLLGDSALYLCASSLNGGSNTEAFFGQGTRLTVV.